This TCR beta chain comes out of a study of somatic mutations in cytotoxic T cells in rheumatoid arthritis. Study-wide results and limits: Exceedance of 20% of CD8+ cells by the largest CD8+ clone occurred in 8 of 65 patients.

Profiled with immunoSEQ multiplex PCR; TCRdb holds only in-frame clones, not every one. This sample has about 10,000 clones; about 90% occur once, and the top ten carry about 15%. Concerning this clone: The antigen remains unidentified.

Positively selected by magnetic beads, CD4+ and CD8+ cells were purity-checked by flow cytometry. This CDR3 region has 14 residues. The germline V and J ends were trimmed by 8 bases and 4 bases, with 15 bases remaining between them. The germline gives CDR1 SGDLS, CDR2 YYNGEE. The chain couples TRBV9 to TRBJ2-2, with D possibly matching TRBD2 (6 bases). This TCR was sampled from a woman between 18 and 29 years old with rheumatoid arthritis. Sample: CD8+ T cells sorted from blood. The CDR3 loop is CASTRLEGTGELFF. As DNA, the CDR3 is TGTGCCAGTACTCGCTTGGAGGGCACCGGGGAGCTGTTTTTT.